Below, one TCR beta chain is given with its context. The sample comes from a study of control samples from healthy donors and cancer patients. The CDR3 has 16 residues. Germline CDR1 MNHNY, CDR2 SVGAGI (reference sequence). The V end was cut by 7 bases, the J end by 4 bases, with 22 bases between. The method was immunoSEQ multiplex PCR; TCRdb's version includes in-frame clones alone and lacks a portion of them. Of 55,000 to 75,000 clones in the sample, approximately 87% were seen once. The sequencing input was PBMCs. The source of this sequence is a woman aged 50 to 65 with head and neck cancer. The genes are TRBV6-6 and TRBJ1-2; a weak D match, TRBD1 (6 bases). CDR3 nucleotides: TGTGCCAGCACCATAAACCGGGACACGGGCGCCTATGGCTACACCTTC. It translates to CASTINRDTGAYGYTF.